A single sample is the source of the 32 T cell receptor beta chains below, sequenced in a study of OX40 agonist ivuxolimab in advanced cancers. The method was immunoSEQ multiplex PCR; TCRdb's version includes in-frame clones alone and lacks a portion of them. The repertoire consists of roughly 92,000 clones, with around 90% occurring once and the leading ten covering around 0.15%. Sequencing used CD4+ or CD8+ T cells sorted from blood, obtained in a trial of the OX40 agonist ivuxolimab. These TCRs come from an adult with an advanced solid tumor such as melanoma, head and neck, liver or kidney cancer.

The chain joins TRBV28 to TRBJ2-2, with 13 bases fitting TRBD2. V gave up 6 bases and J gave up 2 bases; unmatched junction bases: 9. Germline V CDR1 and CDR2: MDHEN, SYDVKM. The CDR3 has 18 amino acids. CDR3 DNA sequence: TGTGCCAGCAGCCCTAGGACTAGCGGGAGCGGAAACACCGGGGAGCTGTTTTTT. Translated, it gives CASSPRTSGSGNTGELFF.

V gene TRBV28 combines with J gene TRBJ2-7; TRBD1 might be the D (5 bases). V lost 4 bases and J 3 bases, leaving 16 bases between the germline ends. Per the germline V gene, CDR1 is MDHEN and CDR2 is SYDVKM. The CDR3 covers 15 residues. The CDR3 region is CASSSPSAGIYEQYF. The CDR3 bases are TGTGCCAGCAGTTCGCCTTCGGCAGGGATCTACGAGCAGTACTTC. Full variable domain (rest looked up from reference TRBV28 and TRBJ2-7): DVKVTQSSRYLVKRTGEKVFLECVQDMDHENMFWYRQDPGLGLRLIYFSYDVKMKEKGDIPEGYSVSREKKERFSLILESASTNQTSMYLCASSSPSAGIYEQYFGPGTRLTVT.

The chain uses TRBV28 and TRBJ1-1; D ambiguous. The CDR3 loop spans 11 amino acids. With 5 bases removed from V and 9 bases from J, the gap between germline ends came to 10 bases. Germline V gene sequence: CDR1 MDHEN, CDR2 SYDVKM. This chain's CDR3 is CASSQISQAFF. The CDR3 DNA reads as TGTGCCAGCAGTCAAATTTCCCAAGCTTTCTTT.

This chain joins TRBV14 and TRBJ2-2; D ambiguous. This CDR3 is built from 12 residues. V was shortened by 7 bases and J by 7 bases, with 10 bases between the two germline ends. Germline CDR1 SGHDN, CDR2 FVKESK. CDR3 in amino acids: CASNHLVGELFF. CDR3 DNA: TGTGCCAGCAACCACCTGGTCGGGGAGCTGTTTTTT.

The chain recombines TRBV5-1 with TRBJ1-4, with no clear D. V lost 3 bases and J lost 2, with 14 bases in between. This CDR3 has 16 amino acids. Germline CDR1 SGHRS, CDR2 YFSETQ. Here the CDR3 reads CASSSGLSATNEKLFF. CDR3 DNA sequence: TGCGCCAGCAGCTCAGGACTGTCGGCCACTAATGAAAAACTGTTTTTT.

CDR3 residues: CASSPTQNPTDTQYF. CDR3 coding DNA: TGTGCCAGCAGTCCGACACAAAACCCCACAGATACGCAGTATTTT. The chain uses TRBV6-1 and TRBJ2-3; D not resolved. The germline V gene has CDR1 MNHNS and CDR2 SASEGT. The CDR3 totals 15 residues. V was trimmed by 5 bases and J by 2 bases, leaving 14 bases between them.

V gene TRBV14 combines with J gene TRBJ2-3; D perhaps matches TRBD1 (5 bases). The CDR3 sequence is 13 residues long. The germline gives CDR1 SGHDN, CDR2 FVKESK. The CDR3 DNA sequence: TGTGCATCGGGCAGGGTTTCCACAGATACGCAGTATTTT. Translation: CASGRVSTDTQYF.

The count of this clone is one. The chain joins TRBV6-1 to TRBJ2-5; TRBD1 might be the D (5 bases). This CDR3 spans 14 amino acids. Trimming left V 5 bases short and J 2 bases short, with 12 bases between. Germline CDR1 is MNHNS and CDR2 is SASEGT. The CDR3 bases are TGTGCCAGCAGTCAGGGATCCTGGCAAGAGACCCAGTACTTC. As protein: CASSQGSWQETQYF.

This sequence joins TRBV19 and TRBJ2-1; 9 nucleotides align to TRBD1. Germline CDR1 reads LNHDA; CDR2 reads SQIVND (reference sequence). The CDR3 totals 17 residues. J gave up 0 bases and V 7 bases, and 10 bases lay outside the gene matches. The CDR3 is CASNTGQGRSSYNEQFF. The DNA for the CDR3 is TGTGCCAGTAATACGGGACAGGGCCGGAGCTCCTACAATGAGCAGTTCTTC.

The rearrangement joins TRBV29-1 to TRBJ2-7; no definite D call. This CDR3 comprises 12 residues. Germline V gene lookup returns CDR1 SQVTM and CDR2 ANQGSEA. Deletions cut 6 bases from V and 6 bases from J, with 15 bases between. CDR3 sequence: CSVDRAAGEQYF. Here the CDR3 DNA reads TGCAGCGTAGACCGGGCCGCCGGCGAGCAGTACTTC.

Here the CDR3 reads CASSPRAPNEQFF. The CDR3, as DNA: TGTGCCAGCAGCCCCCGCGCCCCCAATGAGCAGTTCTTC. The rearrangement uses TRBV5-4 and TRBJ2-1, with D uncertain. Trimming removed 4 bases at V and 6 bases at J, with 11 bases between. Germline CDR1 reads SGHNT; CDR2 reads YYREEE (reference sequence). This CDR3 region has 13 residues. The variable domain in full, completed from reference TRBV5-4 and TRBJ2-1, reads ETGVTQSPTHLIKTRGQQVTLRCSSQSGHNTVSWYQQALGQGPQFIFQYYREEENGRGNFPPRFSGLQFPNYSSELNVNALELDDSALYLCASSPRAPNEQFFGPGTRLTVL.

V is TRBV6-5 and J is TRBJ1-2; 7 bases are a match to TRBD1. Germline V gene lookup returns CDR1 MNHEY and CDR2 SVGAGI. This CDR3 region has 14 residues. V lost 6 bases, J lost 4 bases, and 8 bases stayed unmatched. CDR3 sequence (DNA): TGTGCCAGCAGAACCACAGGGGTGATCTATGGCTACACCTTC. Amino acid sequence: CASRTTGVIYGYTF.

The rearrangement joins TRBV6-5 to TRBJ1-2; TRBD1 matches at 9 bases. Germline CDR1 is MNHEY and CDR2 is SVGAGI. With 2 bases clipped from V and 8 bases from J, the junction kept 6 bases outside the gene matches. This CDR3 has 14 residues. CDR3 DNA sequence: TGTGCCAGCAGTTACCGAGACAGGGGGGTAGGCTACACCTTC. It codes for CASSYRDRGVGYTF.

J is TRBJ2-2 and V is TRBV28; D not resolved. With 3 bases removed from V and 6 bases from J, the gap between germline ends came to 8 bases. This CDR3 contains 13 residues. The V gene's germline CDR1 is MDHEN and CDR2 SYDVKM. CDR3 protein: CASSLSFSGELFF. CDR3 sequence (DNA): TGTGCCAGCAGTTTGAGTTTCTCCGGGGAGCTGTTTTTT.

The V and J genes are TRBV19 and TRBJ1-2, with 10 bases matching TRBD1. CDR3 length: 16 residues. The germline V gene has CDR1 LNHDA and CDR2 SQIVND (reference sequence). The V and J ends lost 8 bases and 3 bases, in that order; junction bases with no gene match: 12. The chain's CDR3 is CASSDDRTGGHYGYTF. The CDR3 coding sequence is TGTGCCAGTTCCGACGACAGGACAGGGGGACACTATGGCTACACCTTC. Full variable domain (rest looked up from reference TRBV19 and TRBJ1-2): DGGITQSPKYLFRKEGQNVTLSCEQNLNHDAMYWYRQDPGQGLRLIYYSQIVNDFQKGDIAEGYSVSREKKESFPLTVTSAQKNPTAFYLCASSDDRTGGHYGYTFGSGTRLTVV.

V usage is TRBV19 and J usage is TRBJ1-1; D might be TRBD1 (6 bases). Germline loops: CDR1 LNHDA, CDR2 SQIVND (reference sequence). The CDR3 runs 15 residues. V dropped 5 bases and J dropped 1 base, with 14 bases sitting between them. The chain's CDR3 is CASSVPGAGNTEAFF. The DNA for the CDR3 is TGTGCCAGTAGTGTGCCAGGGGCGGGGAACACTGAAGCTTTCTTT.

The CDR3 nucleotides read TGTGCCAGCAGCCCCGAGGCCCTCAGGACCGACGAGCAGTACTTC. Encoded protein: CASSPEALRTDEQYF. This chain joins TRBV11-2 and TRBJ2-7; D remains unclear. V lost 5 bases and J 5 bases, leaving 19 bases between the germline ends. The length of the CDR3 is 15 residues. CDR1 is SGHAT and CDR2 is FQNNGV in the germline V gene.

The chain joins TRBV7-3 to TRBJ2-3; TRBD2 matches 7 bases. The J segment lost 2 bases and the V segment lost 5 bases, leaving 10 bases of the junction unmatched. This CDR3 is 16 amino acids long. From germline, CDR1 is SGHTA and CDR2 FQGTGA. The DNA of the CDR3 is TGTGCCAGCAGCCTTCAGCTAGCGGCACCCACAGATACGCAGTATTTT. This codes for CASSLQLAAPTDTQYF.

This sequence joins TRBV4-1 and TRBJ2-5; maybe TRBD1 (5 bases). The CDR3 loop spans 12 amino acids. Germline lookup yields CDR1 MGHRA and CDR2 YSYEKL. V was clipped by 3 bases and J by 4 bases, with 6 bases between them. The CDR3 DNA follows: TGCGCCAGCAGCCAGCAGGGAGAGACCCAGTACTTC. Translation: CASSQQGETQYF.

The chain recombines TRBV2 with TRBJ2-1; 7 bases are a match to TRBD2. CDR1 SNHLY and CDR2 FYNNEI come from the germline V gene. This CDR3 has 14 amino acids. V lost 6 bases and J lost 7; bases outside the gene matches: 9. The CDR3 protein is CASRRAGVWNEQFF. The CDR3 DNA reads as TGTGCCAGCAGGCGCGCGGGAGTTTGGAATGAGCAGTTCTTC. The whole variable domain, remainder taken from reference TRBV2 and TRBJ2-1, is EPEVTQTPSHQVTQMGQEVILRCVPISNHLYFYWYRQILGQKVEFLVSFYNNEISEKSEIFDDQFSVERPDGSNFTLKIRSTKLEDSAMYFCASRRAGVWNEQFFGPGTRLTVL.

The chain links TRBV5-1 to TRBJ2-7; 9 bases match TRBD1. Germline V CDR1 and CDR2: SGHRS, YFSETQ. The CDR3 sequence is 16 residues long. Losses at the gene ends were 4 bases for V and 3 bases for J; bases not matched to a gene: 11. This chain's CDR3 is CASSQTGGFQGYEQYF. CDR3 coding DNA: TGCGCCAGCAGCCAGACAGGGGGTTTTCAAGGCTACGAGCAGTACTTC.

The V and J genes are TRBV5-1 and TRBJ2-7; 8 nucleotides agree with TRBD2. Germline CDR1 reads SGHRS; CDR2 reads YFSETQ. Trimming removed 0 bases from V and 2 bases from J; junction bases left unmatched: 4. This CDR3 has 15 residues. The CDR3 loop reads CASSLGPGGTYEQYF. The CDR3 nucleotides read TGCGCCAGCAGCTTGGGTCCGGGGGGGACCTACGAGCAGTACTTC.

The chain couples TRBV5-1 to TRBJ2-5; TRBD2 is a possible D gene (5 bases). The germline V gene has CDR1 SGHRS and CDR2 YFSETQ. The V end was cut by 0 bases, the J end by 2 bases, with 8 bases between. The CDR3 consists of 14 residues. CDR3 residues: CASSLATGQETQYF. The CDR3 nucleotides are TGCGCCAGCAGCTTGGCCACGGGGCAAGAGACCCAGTACTTC.

V and J are TRBV15 and TRBJ2-5; 12 nucleotides agree with TRBD2. The CDR3 has 16 residues. V shed 5 bases and J 4 bases; nucleotides not matched to a gene: 8. The V gene's germline CDR1 is LNHNV and CDR2 YYDKDF (reference sequence). The CDR3 sequence: CATSRTLAGGGETQYF. CDR3 nucleotides: TGTGCCACCAGCCGGACGCTAGCGGGGGGGGGAGAGACCCAGTACTTC.

The chain joins TRBV7-3 to TRBJ2-7, with D possibly being TRBD1 (6 bases). CDR1 SGHTA and CDR2 FQGTGA come from the germline V gene. The CDR3 covers 15 residues. Trimming took off 1 base at V and 3 bases at J, with 13 bases between the two ends. CDR3 coding DNA: TGTGCCAGCAGCTTAAGTGCAGGGGCCTACTACGAGCAGTACTTC. This codes for CASSLSAGAYYEQYF.

The chain combines TRBV6-6 with TRBJ2-7; the D call may be TRBD1 or TRBD2 (5 bases each). Trimming stripped 4 bases from V and 1 base from J, with 11 bases between. This CDR3 is built from 14 residues. CDR1 and CDR2 from the germline V gene are MNHNY and SVGAGI (reference sequence). The CDR3 protein is CASSLSGTSYEQYF. DNA of the CDR3: TGTGCCAGCAGTTTATCAGGGACGTCCTACGAGCAGTACTTC.

V is TRBV6-1 and J is TRBJ1-5, with a tentative D call TRBD1 (5 bases). The CDR3 is 14 amino acids. Trimming pared 6 bases from V and 11 bases from J, leaving 20 bases between. Germline V gene sequence: CDR1 MNHNS, CDR2 SASEGT. The DNA for the CDR3 is TGTGCCAGCAGGGGACCTCAGGGTTCCTTATCCCAGCATTTT. Encoded protein: CASRGPQGSLSQHF.

The chain uses TRBV19 and TRBJ2-7, with D tentatively TRBD1 (6 bases). The germline CDR1 and CDR2 sequences are LNHDA and SQIVND (reference sequence). The CDR3 spans 13 residues. Deletions cut 5 bases from V and 3 bases from J, with 11 bases between. The CDR3 reads CASSFLQGYEQYF. DNA for the CDR3: TGTGCCAGTAGTTTCTTACAGGGCTACGAGCAGTACTTC.

This clone was recorded only once. The chain has TRBV6-5 and TRBJ1-2; D uncertain. This CDR3 is 13 amino acids long. Germline CDR1 MNHEY, CDR2 SVGAGI. Trimming removed 5 bases at V and 1 base at J, with 8 bases between. CDR3 residues: CASSQLNNYGYTF. CDR3 sequence (DNA): TGTGCCAGCAGTCAACTGAATAACTATGGCTACACCTTC.

The V gene is TRBV5-1, the J gene TRBJ1-2; 8 nucleotides agree with TRBD1. Trimming at V came to 4 bases and at J to 4 bases, leaving 9 bases not matched to a gene. The CDR3 is made up of 15 amino acids. Germline loops: CDR1 SGHRS, CDR2 YFSETQ. The CDR3 here is CASSVGQGVGYGYTF. The DNA of the CDR3 is TGCGCCAGCAGCGTCGGACAGGGCGTTGGCTATGGCTACACCTTC.

This sequence joins TRBV6-6 and TRBJ2-3; D call uncertain. Between the trimmed V and J ends, which lost 9 bases and 6 bases, there was a span of 10 bases. Germline V lookup: CDR1 MNHNY, CDR2 SVGAGI (reference sequence). This CDR3 is built from 11 residues. The CDR3 is CASQQVDTQYF. The CDR3 DNA sequence: TGTGCCAGTCAGCAGGTGGATACGCAGTATTTT.

The CDR3 region is CASSLGTGGQETQYF. The CDR3 bases are TGTGCCAGCAGCTTGGGGACAGGGGGCCAAGAGACCCAGTACTTC. The V and J genes are TRBV5-8 and TRBJ2-5; 10 bases align to TRBD1. V lost 0 bases and J lost 1; bases outside the gene matches: 0. CDR1 is SGHTS and CDR2 is YDEGEE in the germline V gene. The CDR3 consists of 15 residues.